This T cell receptor (beta chain) derives from a study of CD8 T cells in Susac syndrome. An amount of RNA that ranged from roughly 0.5 to 1 ug was reverse transcribed with random hexamers. From the immunoSEQ multiplex PCR reads, TCRdb called clonotypes with MiXCR, one entry per CDR3 protein. The sample lists 180,000 or so distinct CDR3 sequences, 90% to 95% occurring once. The sample holds one count of this clonotype. V was clipped by 3 bases and J by 4 bases; unmatched bases: 7. CDR3 length: 16 amino acids. Germline CDR1 MNHNS, CDR2 SASEGT. The clonotype comes from a human donor in good health. This chain uses TRBV6-1 with TRBJ2-7, with 12 bases matching TRBD1. The specimen sequenced was CD4+ T cells from PBMCs. CDR3 in DNA: TGTGCCAGCAGTGACCCGGGACAGGGGGCGGCTTACGAGCAGTACTTC. Its translation: CASSDPGQGAAYEQYF.